The rows below give T cell receptor beta chains drawn from one sample of a study of PD-L1 blockade in urothelial cancer. Here immunoSEQ multiplex PCR was the method, and the copy in TCRdb shows in-frame clones only, minus some. The sample yields fewer than 30,000 clones, approximately 81% seen once. The sequences come from PBMCs, collected around atezolizumab (anti-PD-L1) treatment. These receptors all stem from a man in his sixties or seventies with urothelial cancer. CDR3s include the opening cysteine and the closing phenylalanine or tryptophan. Fields, in order: D gene, V gene, J gene, CDR3 length, clone size, CDR3 DNA, CDR3 protein. A D gene is named only where the DNA matches it firmly. A row's size may be missing; if present it is once, few, many or a size class.

TRBD2	TRBV2	TRBJ2-7	12	NA	TGTGCCAGAGGGACTAGCACTTCGGAGCAGTACTTC	CARGTSTSEQYF
NA	TRBV7-8	TRBJ1-2	13	few	TGTGCCAGCAGCCGGTCTATGGACTATGGCTACACCTTC	CASSRSMDYGYTF
NA	TRBV25-1	TRBJ1-4	15	NA	TGTGCCAGCAGTGAATATACGGGGGTAGGGGAAAAACTGTTTTTT	CASSEYTGVGEKLFF
TRBD1	TRBV18	TRBJ2-5	17	NA	TGTGCCAGCTCACCAGCTAGACAGGGAATAACGGGAGAGACCCAGTACTTC	CASSPARQGITGETQYF
NA	TRBV15	TRBJ1-2	13	NA	TGTGCCACCAGCAATACAGGGAACTATGGCTACACCTTC	CATSNTGNYGYTF
NA	TRBV6-1	TRBJ2-7	14	NA	TGTGCCAGCAGTGGGTCACAGGATTCCTACGAGCAGTACTTC	CASSGSQDSYEQYF
NA	TRBV6-1	TRBJ1-2	15	NA	TGTGCCAGCACCCCCGTCGAGGCCATAAGGAGCGGCTACACCTTC	CASTPVEAIRSGYTF
TRBD1	TRBV4-1	TRBJ1-2	15	few	TGCGCCAGCAGCCCCGACGGACAGGGAGAGTATGGCTACACCTTC	CASSPDGQGEYGYTF
NA	TRBV15	TRBJ2-3	15	NA	TGTGCCACCAGTCCTGGGACAACTAGCACAGATACGCAGTATTTT	CATSPGTTSTDTQYF
TRBD2	TRBV11-2	TRBJ2-2	16	NA	TGTGCCAGCAGCTTAATAGCGGGAGTTACCACCGGGGAGCTGTTTTTT	CASSLIAGVTTGELFF
NA	TRBV6-1	TRBJ2-7	12	NA	TGTGCCAGCGAGGGGGAGACGGACCAGCAGTACTTC	CASEGETDQQYF
NA	TRBV9	TRBJ2-1	14	NA	TGTGCCAGCCAACTAAACCCCGGGTCCCCCGAGCAGTTCTTC	CASQLNPGSPEQFF
TRBD2	TRBV6-1	TRBJ2-7	17	NA	TGTGCCAGCAGTGAACGTAGCGGGAGGGCCATTCCGTACGAGCAGTACTTC	CASSERSGRAIPYEQYF
NA	TRBV30	TRBJ2-2	15	NA	TGTGCCTGGAGCCCTAGGGAGTATAGCACCGGGGAGCTGTTTTTT	CAWSPREYSTGELFF
TRBD1	TRBV5-4	TRBJ1-1	15	NA	TGTGCCAGCAGCCTAGATACAGGGGGCGAGACTGAAGCTTTCTTT	CASSLDTGGETEAFF
NA	TRBV19	TRBJ2-5	16	once	TGTGCCAGTAGTATAATTACAGGGACCCAACCACAGACCCAGTACTTC	CASSIITGTQPQTQYF
NA	TRBV19	TRBJ1-2	10	few	TGTGCCAGTGAGGGGGATGGCTACACCTTC	CASEGDGYTF
TRBD2	TRBV29-1	TRBJ2-7	15	NA	TGCAGCGTTGCGGGGTCTAGCGGGAGGAATCCCGAGCAGTACTTC	CSVAGSSGRNPEQYF
TRBD2	TRBV18	TRBJ2-1	15	NA	TGTGCCAGCTCACCTCCGGGGGGTGAAGGCAATGAGCAGTTCTTC	CASSPPGGEGNEQFF
NA	TRBV4-1	TRBJ2-1	14	few	TGCGCCAGCAGCCAAGTTGAGGAATGGGGCGAGCAGTTCTTC	CASSQVEEWGEQFF
TRBD1	TRBV19	TRBJ1-4	14	few	TGTGCCAGTAGTATGAGGGGGCCTAATGAAAAACTGTTTTTT	CASSMRGPNEKLFF
NA	TRBV4-1	TRBJ2-3	12	NA	TGCGCCAGCAGCCCGTCTAGGGATACGCAGTATTTT	CASSPSRDTQYF
TRBD2	TRBV27	TRBJ2-1	16	NA	TGTGCCAGCAGCCGAAACCCCGGACTAGCGCGTACTGAGCAGTTCTTC	CASSRNPGLARTEQFF
NA	TRBV4-1	TRBJ2-3	14	NA	TGCGCCAGCAGCCCTCCATCGCGGACAGATACGCAGTATTTT	CASSPPSRTDTQYF
NA	TRBV12-2	TRBJ1-5	16	NA	TGTGCAAGTCGCTTAGGGTTCGGGTTTCAACATCAGCCCCAGCATTTT	CASRLGFGFQHQPQHF
TRBD1	TRBV5-6	TRBJ1-2	14	NA	TGTGCCAGCAGCAGACAGGGGGCGACCTATGGCTACACCTTC	CASSRQGATYGYTF
TRBD1	TRBV7-8	TRBJ2-3	14	NA	TGTGCCAGCAGCCCCGGCAGGGGGTTCGATACGCAGTATTTT	CASSPGRGFDTQYF
NA	TRBV2	TRBJ2-3	15	NA	TGTGCCAGCAGTGAATCTACAATCGGGGGAGATACGCAGTATTTT	CASSESTIGGDTQYF
TRBD2	TRBV5-6	TRBJ2-1	12	few	TGTGCCAGCAGCTTAGCGGGACTTGAGCAGTTCTTC	CASSLAGLEQFF
NA	TRBV1	TRBJ2-1	12	NA	TGCACCCCCGGGGTAGCGGACAATGAGCAGTTCTTC	CTPGVADNEQFF
TRBD1	TRBV6-1	TRBJ1-2	16	NA	TGTGCCAGCAGTGCCCGGACAGGGGAAAACCCATATGGCTACACCTTC	CASSARTGENPYGYTF
TRBD1	TRBV7-9	TRBJ2-5	16	NA	TGTGCCAGCAGCTTAACCCGGGACAGGGGGCACGAGACCCAGTACTTC	CASSLTRDRGHETQYF
TRBD2	TRBV7-2	TRBJ2-3	19	NA	TGTGCCAGCAACGAAAGGGCCGGGACTAGCGGGAGGAAGGCGGATACGCAGTATTTT	CASNERAGTSGRKADTQYF
TRBD2	TRBV27	TRBJ2-5	17	NA	TGTGCCAGCAGTTCCTGGACTAGCGGGAGTCACCAAGAGACCCAGTACTTC	CASSSWTSGSHQETQYF
TRBD2	TRBV10-1	TRBJ2-7	13	few	TGCGCCAGCCAAGCGGGAGATGGGTACGAGCAGTACTTC	CASQAGDGYEQYF
TRBD1	TRBV6-5	TRBJ1-4	15	NA	TGTGCCAGCAGTTCCGGACAGGCAACTAATGAAAAACTGTTTTTT	CASSSGQATNEKLFF
NA	TRBV28	TRBJ2-4	15	NA	TGTGCCAGCAGGACAATAAGGGACACCAAAAACATTCAGTACTTC	CASRTIRDTKNIQYF
NA	TRBV2	TRBJ2-2	12	NA	TGTGCCAGCAGGGAAAGCCCCGGGGAGCTGTTTTTT	CASRESPGELFF
TRBD1	TRBV6-1	TRBJ1-1	11	few	TGTGCCAGCAGTCGGACAGGGGAAGCTTTCTTT	CASSRTGEAFF
NA	TRBV10-3	TRBJ2-5	12	NA	TGTGCCATCAGTACAACAGGAGAGACCCAGTACTTC	CAISTTGETQYF
TRBD2	TRBV5-1	TRBJ2-3	16	NA	TGCGCCAGCAGCCCCGGGACTAGCGGGAGTGGAGATACGCAGTATTTT	CASSPGTSGSGDTQYF
NA	TRBV5-1	TRBJ2-3	14	NA	TGCGCCAGCAGCTTGTTAGGGGCCAGGGATACGCAGTATTTT	CASSLLGARDTQYF
NA	TRBV18	TRBJ1-2	14	NA	TGTGCCAGCTCACCCCCGGCAGGGAACTATGGCTACACCTTC	CASSPPAGNYGYTF
NA	TRBV18	TRBJ1-3	14	NA	TGTGCCAGCTCACTACAGGGCCTTGGAAACACCATATATTTT	CASSLQGLGNTIYF
TRBD2	TRBV6-1	TRBJ2-3	16	NA	TGTGCCAGCAGTGAATTAGCTAGCGGGAGCACAGATACGCAGTATTTT	CASSELASGSTDTQYF
TRBD1	TRBV2	TRBJ2-5	15	once	TGTGCCAGCAGTGTTAACAGGGGATGGCAAGAGACCCAGTACTTC	CASSVNRGWQETQYF
NA	TRBV2	TRBJ2-7	13	NA	TGTGCCAGCACCGACTTTACAGGTTACGAGCAGTACTTC	CASTDFTGYEQYF
NA	TRBV15	TRBJ2-7	15	NA	TGTGCCACCAGCAGGGGACACGGCAGCTCCTACGAGCAGTACTTC	CATSRGHGSSYEQYF
NA	TRBV30	TRBJ2-1	13	few	TGTGCCTGGAGTGGAACTAACTACAATGAGCAGTTCTTC	CAWSGTNYNEQFF
NA	TRBV28	TRBJ1-2	13	NA	TGTGCCAGCTTGCCCACGGTCAACTATGGCTACACCTTC	CASLPTVNYGYTF
TRBD1	TRBV6-1	TRBJ1-1	14	once	TGTGCCAGCAGGAACAGGGGCGGGAACACTGAAGCTTTCTTT	CASRNRGGNTEAFF
TRBD1	TRBV2	TRBJ2-2	16	NA	TGTGCCAGCCAACGGGACAGGGCCTCGAACACCGGGGAGCTGTTTTTT	CASQRDRASNTGELFF
NA	TRBV2	TRBJ2-5	13	few	TGTGCCAGCAAGGCAGGCGCCTCCGGGGACCAGTACTTC	CASKAGASGDQYF
TRBD2	TRBV15	TRBJ2-5	15	NA	TGTGCCACCAGCAGAGATGCGGGAGGGAGGGAGACCCAGTACTTC	CATSRDAGGRETQYF
NA	TRBV25-1	TRBJ1-3	12	few	TGTGCCAGCAGCTCAGGTGGAAACACCATATATTTT	CASSSGGNTIYF
TRBD2	TRBV2	TRBJ2-5	15	NA	TGTGCCAGCAGTGAAGACACTAGCGGAAGGAAGACCCAGTACTTC	CASSEDTSGRKTQYF
TRBD2	TRBV5-1	TRBJ2-2	16	NA	TGCGCCAGCAGCACCCAACTAGCGGGAGATGGCGGGGAGCTGTTTTTT	CASSTQLAGDGGELFF
TRBD1	TRBV2	TRBJ1-6	17	NA	TGTGCCAGCAGCGAGCGCAGGGGGAGGTTTAGTAATTCACCCCTCCACTTT	CASSERRGRFSNSPLHF
NA	TRBV7-3	TRBJ2-7	13	NA	TGTGCCAGCAGCTTAAAACACATCTACGAGCAGTACTTC	CASSLKHIYEQYF